The source of this T cell receptor beta chain is a study of radiotherapy plus CTLA-4 blockade in lung cancer. Notes on the study in general: Reported findings show early blood T cell clone dynamics, with interferon-beta, best predicted response. In blood, TCR clones derived from the tumor expanded after radiotherapy plus ipilimumab.

For this clone: Its cognate antigen is unknown.

Focal radiation and CTLA-4 blockade (ipilimumab) were tested in chemo-refractory metastatic non-small-cell lung cancer patients. V was clipped by 1 base and J by 0 bases; unmatched bases: 0. Germline values: CDR1 SGHRS, CDR2 YFSETQ. This CDR3 comprises 14 residues. Only in-frame clones appear in the TCRdb table, and some are missing; sequencing was by immunoSEQ multiplex PCR. The table has around 56,000 clones, around 85% seen once. Source: peripheral blood, taken from a patient treated with radiotherapy plus ipilimumab. The chain carries TRBV5-1 and TRBJ1-1; 7 nucleotides agree with TRBD1. The source is a human donor with non-small cell lung cancer who had a complete response to radiotherapy plus ipilimumab. In nucleotides, the CDR3 is TGCGCCAGCAGCTTGCAGGGGGTGAACACTGAAGCTTTCTTT. This codes for CASSLQGVNTEAFF.